These T cell receptor beta chains were read from a single sample in a study of CD8 T cells in ankylosing spondylitis. One entry per CDR3 protein, called by TCRdb with MiXCR from the 5' RACE reads. The data contain 25,000 to 35,000 distinct CDR3 sequences, 14% of them singletons. The source material was blood. These receptors all stem from a male donor with ankylosing spondylitis or in good health (not recorded which). The CDR3 runs from the conserved cysteine through the conserved F or W. A D gene is named only where the DNA matches it firmly. Size is stated for part of the rows, as once, few or many counts, or as a class when the clone is expanded.

j_gene | abundance | d_gene | len | v_gene | CDR3nt | CDR3aa
TRBJ1-1 | - | - | 15 | TRBV5-1 | TGCGCCAGCAGCTTGGGTGTCACGACGAACACTGAAGCTTTCTTT | CASSLGVTTNTEAFF
TRBJ2-1 | - | - | 13 | TRBV7-2 | TGTGCCAGCAGCCCTCGGGCTTACAATGAGCAGTTCTTC | CASSPRAYNEQFF
TRBJ2-1 | - | - | 15 | TRBV5-1 | TGCGCCAGCAGCTTGGGCCCGAGCTCCTACAATGAGCAGTTCTTC | CASSLGPSSYNEQFF
TRBJ1-1 | few | - | 14 | TRBV6-2/TRBV6-3 | TGTGCCAGCAGTTATACGGGAGAAAACACTGAAGCTTTCTTT | CASSYTGENTEAFF
TRBJ2-2 | few | TRBD1 | 14 | TRBV29-1 | TGCAGCGCTGTGGACAGGGTGAACACCGGGGAGCTGTTTTTT | CSAVDRVNTGELFF
TRBJ1-3 | - | - | 15 | TRBV5-1 | TGCGCCAGCAGCAACGGTCCAAACTCTGGAAACACCATATATTTT | CASSNGPNSGNTIYF
TRBJ1-4 | few | - | 15 | TRBV6-4 | TGTGCCAGCAGTCCGACAGGCGTGGGGGGTGAAAAACTGTTTTTT | CASSPTGVGGEKLFF
TRBJ1-2 | few | - | 12 | TRBV20-1 | TGCAGTGCCAAGGCCAGGGACTATGGCTACACCTTC | CSAKARDYGYTF
TRBJ2-2 | few | - | 17 | TRBV20-1 | TGCAGTGCTAGGCCCTCGGTAGAGGAGACGAACACCGGGGAGCTGTTTTTT | CSARPSVEETNTGELFF
TRBJ2-2 | few | TRBD1 | 15 | TRBV5-1 | TGCGCCAGCAGCTTGGGGGACAGGGATCCCGGGGAGCTGTTTTTT | CASSLGDRDPGELFF
TRBJ2-1 | few | - | 15 | TRBV9 | TGTGCCAGCAGCGCTTCACGGGACCACTACAATGAGCAGTTCTTC | CASSASRDHYNEQFF
TRBJ2-2 | - | - | 13 | TRBV2 | TGTGCCAGCAGAGGCGGAGGGGCCGGGGAGCTGTTTTTT | CASRGGGAGELFF
TRBJ2-3 | few | TRBD1 | 13 | TRBV10-3 | TGTGCCATCAGGACAGGGCCCGCAGATACGCAGTATTTT | CAIRTGPADTQYF
TRBJ2-3 | few | TRBD1 | 15 | TRBV29-1 | TGCAGCGTTGAAGATGGGGACAGGGCCCCAGATACGCAGTATTTT | CSVEDGDRAPDTQYF
TRBJ2-2 | few | TRBD2 | 16 | TRBV29-1 | TGCAGCGTTGAAGATCGGACTAGCGTTTACACCGGGGAGCTGTTTTTT | CSVEDRTSVYTGELFF
TRBJ2-2 | medium-sized | TRBD2 | 16 | TRBV10-3 | TGTGCCATCCCCCCCCCGGGGGGGGACCACACCGGGGAGCTGTTTTTT | CAIPPPGGDHTGELFF